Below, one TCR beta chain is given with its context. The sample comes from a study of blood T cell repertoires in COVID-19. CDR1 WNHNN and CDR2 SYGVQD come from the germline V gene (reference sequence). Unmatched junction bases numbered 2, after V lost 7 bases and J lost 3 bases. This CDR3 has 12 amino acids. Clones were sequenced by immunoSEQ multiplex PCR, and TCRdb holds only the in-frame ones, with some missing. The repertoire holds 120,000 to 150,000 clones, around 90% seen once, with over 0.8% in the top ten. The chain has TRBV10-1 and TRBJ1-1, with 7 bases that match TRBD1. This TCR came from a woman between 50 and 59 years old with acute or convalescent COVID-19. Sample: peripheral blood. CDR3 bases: TGCGCCAGCAAGGGGGCTTACACTGAAGCTTTCTTT. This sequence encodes CASKGAYTEAFF.